Presented here are 3 T cell receptor beta chains from one specimen sequenced in a study of HIV-infected patients and healthy controls. Antiretroviral therapy had run roughly three months, about 14 weeks, before follow-up blood collection. Whole blood was used without fractionation, so all unsorted peripheral T cells were included. Reverse transcription used 500 to 550 ng RNA and constant-region primers for alpha and beta. Each of the alpha and beta chains got its own library through chain-specific third strand synthesis with indices. TCRdb independently ran MiXCR on the 5' RACE reads; one entry per CDR3 protein. The sample has 4,500 to 6,500 distinct CDR3 sequences, 7% to 9.5% seen once. The material was blood, obtained during antiretroviral therapy. The source of these receptors is an adult with HIV infection.

This clonotype was picked up many times. Written as DNA, the CDR3 is TGTGCCAGCAGTTATGGATTGGCCTCTAATGAAAAACTGTTTTTT. Translation gives CASSYGLASNEKLFF. The chain uses TRBV6-5 and TRBJ1-4; D is undetermined. Germline-derived CDR1 and CDR2 are MNHEY and SVGAGI. CDR3 length: 15 residues. V lost 3 bases to trimming and J lost 3 bases, with 11 bases between them.

The sample holds a few counts of this clonotype. The rearrangement uses TRBV24-1 and TRBJ2-7; D gene uncertain. CDR1 and CDR2 from the germline V gene are KGHDR and SFDVKD. V was clipped by 8 bases and J by 4 bases, with 11 bases between them. The CDR3 contains 12 residues. CDR3 nucleotide sequence: TGTGCCACCACCTGGGTCGGTTACGAGCAGTACTTC. It yields the protein CATTWVGYEQYF.

By share, this clonotype ranks as medium-sized (0.01 to 0.1%). The V gene is TRBV2, the J gene TRBJ1-1; TRBD1 is a possible D gene (6 bases). CDR1 and CDR2 from the germline V gene are SNHLY and FYNNEI. CDR3 length: 15 amino acids. Trimming removed 6 bases from V and 5 bases from J, with 19 bases in between. CDR3: CASSEWAGTTTEAFF. CDR3 nucleotides: TGTGCCAGCAGCGAATGGGCAGGGACAACGACTGAAGCTTTCTTT.